The clone carrying this TCR beta chain was counted at least ten times. No antigen is known for it. TCR beta CDR3 regions were amplified from RNA. The HTBI primer set served for first-round RT-PCR of the TCR CDR3. TCRdb reanalysed the multiplex PCR reads using MiXCR and keeps one entry per CDR3 protein. The repertoire consists of about 560,000 distinct CDR3 sequences, with about 15% occurring once and the leading ten covering 6.5% to 8%. The data were taken from a study of T cells in Graves' hyperthyroidism and ophthalmopathy. Whole-study results and caveats: The model identified upcoming ophthalmopathy a median approximately 6.5 months ahead of onset.

Sequenced input: blood. The sequence came from a woman in her twenties or thirties with Graves' hyperthyroidism.

The CDR3 DNA sequence: TGTGCCACCAGTCCGACAGGGGAGGGCACAGATACGCAGTATTTT. It codes for CATSPTGEGTDTQYF. This sequence joins TRBV24-1 and TRBJ2-3; 8 bases match TRBD1. The ends lost 6 bases at V and 1 base at J; junction bases unmatched: 5. Per germline, CDR1 KGHDR and CDR2 SFDVKD. CDR3 length equals 15 residues.